This T cell receptor (beta chain) was profiled in a study of blood T cell repertoires in COVID-19. On the study more broadly: T cells, B-cell-depleted T cells, or PBMCs provided the cDNA or gDNA that served as material.

The CDR3 totals 14 residues. V lost 6 bases to trimming and J lost 4 bases, with 15 bases between them. Germline loops: CDR1 MNHEY, CDR2 SVGAGI. In the source study's methods: The assay estimated nucleated cells by amplifying reference gene primers. Measured with immunoSEQ multiplex PCR; TCRdb has only the in-frame clones, and not every one. That table is the source of V, J and clone size, and D and trimming were worked out from the DNA. The sample lists about 75,000 clones; about nine tenths were seen once. The chain couples TRBV6-5 to TRBJ1-1; D possibly corresponds to TRBD1 (5 bases). Sequencing input: peripheral blood. This receptor was taken from a human donor in a cohort sampled during active COVID-19. CDR3 amino acids: CASRDRGSSTEAFF. CDR3 nucleotides: TGTGCCAGCAGGGACCGGGGGTCTAGCACTGAAGCTTTCTTT.